This T cell receptor beta chain is from a study of beta chain features in type 1 diabetes. Whole-study results and caveats: TCRB repertoires of naive, central memory and Treg cells appeared more similar among patients than among healthy donors. Lower insertion and higher deletion counts appeared at VDJ junctions in type 1 diabetes patients.

About this clone: Its antigen is as yet unknown.

Sequencing targeted expressed TCRB transcripts, as all isolated RNA had been reverse transcribed. Samples of naive, central memory and regulatory T cells yielded a mean of approximately 3.9 million reads. Sequencing used immunoSEQ multiplex PCR; TCRdb keeps in-frame clones, though not all of them. This table has around 340,000 clones, less than 10% appearing once. A single heparinised draw of approximately 0.11 L on average was taken per donor. The clonotype was recovered from a woman aged 18-30 years in good health. Sequences were obtained from central memory CD4+ T cells from blood.

DNA of the CDR3: TGTGCCAGCAGTTTCTCGGGGAGGGGCTACACCTTC. It encodes CASSFSGRGYTF. V and J are TRBV28 and TRBJ1-2; no clear D gene. Germline CDR1 and CDR2: MDHEN and SYDVKM. The CDR3 runs 12 residues. The germline V and J ends were trimmed by 3 bases and 8 bases, with 10 bases remaining between them.